This T cell receptor beta chain was retrieved from a study of T cells in Graves' hyperthyroidism and ophthalmopathy. The study's findings and limits: A model of 13 V-J features distinguished ophthalmopathy from stable hyperthyroidism.

The CDR3 contains 13 residues. Germline CDR1 KGHDR, CDR2 SFDVKD. V gave up 4 bases and J gave up 7 bases, with 13 bases separating them. On this clonotype: Antigen specificity is unknown.

Amplified regions were TCR beta CDR3 sequences from RNA transcripts. The TCR CDR3 first-round RT-PCR relied on the HTBI primer set. TCRdb reanalysed the multiplex PCR reads using MiXCR and keeps one entry per CDR3 protein. Of under 350,000 distinct CDR3 sequences detected, roughly 18% appear once; the ten largest clones hold under 55%. Material: blood. This TCR was sampled from a woman aged 45-60 years with Graves' hyperthyroidism. The chain joins TRBV24-1 to TRBJ2-7; no definite D call. The CDR3, as DNA: TGTGCCACCAGTGACCCCCAAACAGCAGAGCAGTACTTC. Its protein is CATSDPQTAEQYF.